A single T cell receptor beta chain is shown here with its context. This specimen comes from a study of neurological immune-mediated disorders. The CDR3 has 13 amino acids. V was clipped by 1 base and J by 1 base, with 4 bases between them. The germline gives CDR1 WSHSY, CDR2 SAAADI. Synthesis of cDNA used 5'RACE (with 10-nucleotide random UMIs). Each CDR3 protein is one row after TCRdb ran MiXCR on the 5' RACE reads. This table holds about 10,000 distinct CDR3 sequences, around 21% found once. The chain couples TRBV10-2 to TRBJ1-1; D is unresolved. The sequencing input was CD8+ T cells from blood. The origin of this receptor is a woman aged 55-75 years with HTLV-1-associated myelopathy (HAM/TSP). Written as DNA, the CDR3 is TGCGCCAGCAGTGAGTTGGGGAACACTGAAGCTTTCTTT. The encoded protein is CASSELGNTEAFF.